A selection of T cell receptor beta chains follows, all from one sample in a study of OX40 agonist ivuxolimab in advanced cancers. Clones were sequenced by immunoSEQ multiplex PCR, and TCRdb holds only the in-frame ones, with some missing. The data show about 47,000 clones, 88% seen once. The specimen was CD4+ or CD8+ T cells sorted from blood, collected in a trial of the OX40 agonist ivuxolimab. The receptors stem from an adult with an advanced solid tumor such as melanoma, head and neck, liver or kidney cancer. Each CDR3 is given with its conserved first and last residue. A D gene is named only where the DNA matches it firmly. Expanded clones get a size class; other rows say once, few or many, or leave the size out.

>.|once|TRBV5-4|TRBJ2-3
TGTGCCAGCAGCCTATTCACAGATACGCAGTATTTT
CASSLFTDTQYF
>.|.|TRBV5-1|TRBJ1-1
TGCGCCAGCAGCTTGGAGGGGGAGAACACTGAAGCTTTCTTT
CASSLEGENTEAFF
>.|.|TRBV25-1|TRBJ2-4
TGTGCCGTGGGGGGAGACAAAAACATTCAGTACTTC
CAVGGDKNIQYF
>.|.|TRBV6-5|TRBJ1-1
TGTGCCAGCAGTTACGGCGGTGAAGCTTTCTTT
CASSYGGEAFF
>.|once|TRBV13|TRBJ2-1
TGTGCCAGCAGCTTAGGTCGAGGGTATGAGCAGTTCTTC
CASSLGRGYEQFF
>.|.|TRBV27|TRBJ1-2
TGTGCCAGCAGTTTATTAGCAACGAACTATGGCTACACCTTC
CASSLLATNYGYTF
>TRBD1|medium-sized|TRBV11-1|TRBJ2-3
TGTGCCAGCAGCTGGGACAGGGCTGACACAGATACGCAGTATTTT
CASSWDRADTDTQYF
>.|.|TRBV7-9|TRBJ1-2
TGTGCCAGCAGCTCTACCCTGGCGGGACCTTATGGCTACACCTTC
CASSSTLAGPYGYTF
>.|.|TRBV5-6|TRBJ1-1
TGTGCCAGCAGCTTAGGGCCGGGCGCTGAAGCTTTCTTT
CASSLGPGAEAFF
>.|.|TRBV6-4|TRBJ1-5
TGTGCCAGCAGTGACTTAGGTGGGTTCAACAATCAGCCCCAGCATTTT
CASSDLGGFNNQPQHF
>.|.|TRBV19|TRBJ2-1
TGTGCCAGTAGTATACGGGGGATCTACAATGAGCAGTTCTTC
CASSIRGIYNEQFF
>.|once|TRBV19|TRBJ1-1
TGTGCCAGTAGTATAGATCGGCCAGGTGGGACGAACACTGAAGCTTTCTTT
CASSIDRPGGTNTEAFF
>.|.|TRBV19|TRBJ1-5
TGTGCCAGTAGTATCGGGGGGGGAGGCAATCAGCCCCAGCATTTT
CASSIGGGGNQPQHF
>TRBD2|.|TRBV14|TRBJ2-1
TGTGCCAGCAGCCGTCTCACGCCGGGACTAGCGGGAGACAATGAGCAGTTCTTC
CASSRLTPGLAGDNEQFF
>.|.|TRBV21-1|TRBJ1-2
TGTGCCAGCAGCGAAGTGGGGGGGCGCGATGGCTACACCTTC
CASSEVGGRDGYTF
>TRBD2|.|TRBV27|TRBJ2-1
TGTGCCAGCAGCCTAGCGGGGGGGCATGATGAGCAGTTCTTC
CASSLAGGHDEQFF
>.|.|TRBV5-1|TRBJ2-3
TGCGCCAGCAGAGGAGGAGGCGGGGGCGCCACAGATACGCAGTATTTT
CASRGGGGGATDTQYF
>TRBD1|.|TRBV7-9|TRBJ2-7
TGTGCCAGCAGCTCCGGGACAGGGGGCGAGCAGTACTTC
CASSSGTGGEQYF
>.|.|TRBV14|TRBJ2-1
TGTGCCAGCAGCCAAGGCAATGAGCAGTTCTTC
CASSQGNEQFF
>TRBD1|.|TRBV4-1|TRBJ2-7
TGCGCCAGCAGCCTAGGGACAGTCTCCTACGAGCAGTACTTC
CASSLGTVSYEQYF